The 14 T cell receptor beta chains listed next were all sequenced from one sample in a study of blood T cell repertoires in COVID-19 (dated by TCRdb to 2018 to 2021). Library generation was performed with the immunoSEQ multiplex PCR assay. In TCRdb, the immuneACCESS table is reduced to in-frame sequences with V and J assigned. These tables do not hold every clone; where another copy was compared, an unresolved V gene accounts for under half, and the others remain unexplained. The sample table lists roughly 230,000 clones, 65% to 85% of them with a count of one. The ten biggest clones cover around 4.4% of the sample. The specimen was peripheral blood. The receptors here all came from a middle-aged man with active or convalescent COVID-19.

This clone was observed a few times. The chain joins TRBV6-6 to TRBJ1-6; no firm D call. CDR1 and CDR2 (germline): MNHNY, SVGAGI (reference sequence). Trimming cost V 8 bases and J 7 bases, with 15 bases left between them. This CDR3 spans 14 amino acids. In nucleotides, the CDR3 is TGTGCCAGCTACTCCTCGAGTTTCAATTCACCCCTCCACTTT. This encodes CASYSSSFNSPLHF.

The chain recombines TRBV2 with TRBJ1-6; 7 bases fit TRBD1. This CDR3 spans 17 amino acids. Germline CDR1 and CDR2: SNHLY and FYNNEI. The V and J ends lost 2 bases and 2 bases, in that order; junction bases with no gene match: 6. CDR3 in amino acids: CASSEYGQETYNSPLHF. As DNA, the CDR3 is TGTGCCAGCAGTGAATATGGACAGGAGACCTATAATTCACCCCTCCACTTT.

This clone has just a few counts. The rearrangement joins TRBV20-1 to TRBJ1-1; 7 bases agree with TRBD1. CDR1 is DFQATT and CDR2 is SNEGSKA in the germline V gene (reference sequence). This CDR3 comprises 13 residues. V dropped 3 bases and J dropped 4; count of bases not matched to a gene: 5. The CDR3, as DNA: TGCAGTGCTAGTATTGGACAGGCCACTGAAGCTTTCTTT. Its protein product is CSASIGQATEAFF.

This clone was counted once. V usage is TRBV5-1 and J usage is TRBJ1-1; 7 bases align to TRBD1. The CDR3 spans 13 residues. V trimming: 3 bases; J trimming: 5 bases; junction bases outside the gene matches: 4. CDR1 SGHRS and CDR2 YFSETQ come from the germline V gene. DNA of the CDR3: TGCGCCAGCAGCTCGGGACAGACGACTGAAGCTTTCTTT. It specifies CASSSGQTTEAFF.

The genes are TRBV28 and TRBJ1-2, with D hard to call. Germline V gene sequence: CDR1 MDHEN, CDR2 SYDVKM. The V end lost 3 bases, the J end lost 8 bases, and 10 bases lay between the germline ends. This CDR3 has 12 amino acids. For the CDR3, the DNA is TGTGCCAGCAGTTTGCCTAGAGGAGGCTACACCTTC. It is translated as CASSLPRGGYTF.

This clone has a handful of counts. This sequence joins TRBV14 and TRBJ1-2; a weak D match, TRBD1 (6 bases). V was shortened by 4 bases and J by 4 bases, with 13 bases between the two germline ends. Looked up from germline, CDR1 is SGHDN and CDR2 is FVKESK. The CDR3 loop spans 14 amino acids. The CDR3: CASSLEQGPYGYTF. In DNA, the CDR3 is TGTGCCAGCAGCCTCGAACAGGGCCCCTATGGCTACACCTTC.

The CDR3 here is CASSFVAGGPREQYF. Written as DNA, the CDR3 is TGTGCCAGCAGCTTTGTAGCGGGGGGGCCAAGGGAGCAGTACTTC. The genes are TRBV12-1 and TRBJ2-7; the D call in the table, TRBD2, was not verified against the DNA. TRBV12-1 is a pseudogene locus. The CDR3 has 15 residues.

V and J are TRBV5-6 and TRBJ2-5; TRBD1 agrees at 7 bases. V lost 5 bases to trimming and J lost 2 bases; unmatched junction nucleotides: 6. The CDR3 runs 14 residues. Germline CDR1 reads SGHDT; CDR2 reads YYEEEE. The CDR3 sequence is CASRYRGGQETQYF. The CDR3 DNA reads TGTGCCAGCAGGTACAGGGGTGGTCAAGAGACCCAGTACTTC.

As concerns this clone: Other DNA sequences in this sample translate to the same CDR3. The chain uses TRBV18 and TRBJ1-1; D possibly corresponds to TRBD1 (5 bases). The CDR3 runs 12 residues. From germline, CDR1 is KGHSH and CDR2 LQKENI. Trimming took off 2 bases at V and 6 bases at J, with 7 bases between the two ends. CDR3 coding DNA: TGTGCCAGCTCACCAGGGGGGTCTGAAGCTTTCTTT. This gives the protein CASSPGGSEAFF.

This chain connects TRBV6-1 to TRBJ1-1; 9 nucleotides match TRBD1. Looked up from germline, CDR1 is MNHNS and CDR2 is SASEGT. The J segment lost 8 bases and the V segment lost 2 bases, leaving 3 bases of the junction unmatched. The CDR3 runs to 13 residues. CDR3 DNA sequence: TGTGCCAGCAGTGAAAAGGACAGGGGAGAAGCTTTCTTT. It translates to CASSEKDRGEAFF.

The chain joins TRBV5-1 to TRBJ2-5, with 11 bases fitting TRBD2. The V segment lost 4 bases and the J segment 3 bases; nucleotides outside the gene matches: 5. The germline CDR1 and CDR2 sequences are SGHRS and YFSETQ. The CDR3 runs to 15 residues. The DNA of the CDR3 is TGCGCCAGCAGCAAGACTAGCGGGGTTGAAGAGACCCAGTACTTC. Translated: CASSKTSGVEETQYF.

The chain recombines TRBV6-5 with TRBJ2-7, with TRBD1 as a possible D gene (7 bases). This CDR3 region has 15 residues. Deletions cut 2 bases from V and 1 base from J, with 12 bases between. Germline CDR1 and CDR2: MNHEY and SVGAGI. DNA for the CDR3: TGTGCCAGCAGTTACGGAGGGGGCCATTCCTACGAGCAGTACTTC. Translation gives CASSYGGGHSYEQYF.

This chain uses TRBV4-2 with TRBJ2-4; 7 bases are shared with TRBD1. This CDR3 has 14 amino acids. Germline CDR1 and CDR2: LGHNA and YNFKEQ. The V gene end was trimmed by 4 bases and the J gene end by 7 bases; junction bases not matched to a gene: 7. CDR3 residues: CASSLSGQNNIQYF. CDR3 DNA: TGTGCCAGCAGCCTGTCGGGACAGAACAACATTCAGTACTTC.

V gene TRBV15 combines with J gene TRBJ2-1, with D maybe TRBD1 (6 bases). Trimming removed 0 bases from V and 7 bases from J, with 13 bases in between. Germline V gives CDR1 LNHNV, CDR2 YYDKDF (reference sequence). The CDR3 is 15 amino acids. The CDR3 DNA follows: TGTGCCACCAGCAGAGAGCTGGGGGCGAGGAATGAGCAGTTCTTC. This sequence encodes CATSRELGARNEQFF.